These T cell receptor beta chains were read from a single sample in a study of OX40 agonist ivuxolimab in advanced cancers. Assay used: immunoSEQ multiplex PCR; TCRdb lists only in-frame clones, some missing. The table shows about 35,000 clones, with just under 80% occurring only once. Sample: CD4+ or CD8+ T cells sorted from blood, taken in a trial of the OX40 agonist ivuxolimab. These receptors originate from an adult with an advanced solid tumor such as melanoma, head and neck, liver or kidney cancer. The CDR3 runs from the conserved cysteine through the conserved F or W. Each record gives: V gene, J gene, D gene, clone size, CDR3 protein, CDR3 DNA. The D gene is left open where the match is weak. The listing skips clone size in some rows; elsewhere it reads once, few, many or a size class.

V gene: TRBV19
J gene: TRBJ1-2
D gene: NA
clone size: NA
CDR3 protein: CASSSPQAIYGYTF
CDR3 DNA: TGTGCCAGTAGTAGCCCACAGGCTATCTATGGCTACACCTTC

V gene: TRBV6-1
J gene: TRBJ1-1
D gene: NA
clone size: NA
CDR3 protein: CASRGLGVGTEAFF
CDR3 DNA: TGTGCCAGCAGGGGCTTAGGTGTTGGAACTGAAGCTTTCTTT

V gene: TRBV6-6
J gene: TRBJ1-5
D gene: TRBD1
clone size: few
CDR3 protein: CASSLPMDREQPQHF
CDR3 DNA: TGTGCCAGCAGTTTACCGATGGACAGGGAACAGCCCCAGCATTTT

V gene: TRBV30
J gene: TRBJ1-1
D gene: NA
clone size: NA
CDR3 protein: CAWSPGPRGAFF
CDR3 DNA: TGTGCCTGGTCCCCTGGGCCGCGGGGGGCTTTCTTT

V gene: TRBV19
J gene: TRBJ1-2
D gene: NA
clone size: NA
CDR3 protein: CASSLGTNNYGYTF
CDR3 DNA: TGTGCCAGTAGTCTCGGTACCAATAACTATGGCTACACCTTC

V gene: TRBV19
J gene: TRBJ2-7
D gene: TRBD2
clone size: NA
CDR3 protein: CASLAGVEQYF
CDR3 DNA: TGTGCCAGTCTCGCGGGAGTTGAGCAGTACTTC

V gene: TRBV29-1
J gene: TRBJ2-1
D gene: TRBD2
clone size: few
CDR3 protein: CSVDLRQMRTSGGYNEQFF
CDR3 DNA: TGCAGCGTCGACCTAAGACAGATGCGGACTAGCGGGGGTTACAATGAGCAGTTCTTC

V gene: TRBV5-1
J gene: TRBJ2-7
D gene: NA
clone size: NA
CDR3 protein: CASSLGGGGYEQYF
CDR3 DNA: TGCGCCAGCAGCTTGGGAGGGGGAGGGTACGAGCAGTACTTC

V gene: TRBV28
J gene: TRBJ2-7
D gene: TRBD2
clone size: NA
CDR3 protein: CASTEAPWRGAYEQYF
CDR3 DNA: TGTGCCAGCACCGAAGCCCCCTGGCGGGGGGCCTACGAGCAGTACTTC

V gene: TRBV7-9
J gene: TRBJ2-2
D gene: TRBD1
clone size: NA
CDR3 protein: CASSRAYRGRTGELFF
CDR3 DNA: TGTGCCAGCAGCCGGGCCTACAGGGGGCGGACCGGGGAGCTGTTTTTT

V gene: TRBV11-2
J gene: TRBJ2-3
D gene: NA
clone size: NA
CDR3 protein: CASSLGGQSTDTQYF
CDR3 DNA: TGTGCCAGCAGCTTAGGGGGACAAAGCACAGATACGCAGTATTTT

V gene: TRBV30
J gene: TRBJ1-4
D gene: NA
clone size: NA
CDR3 protein: CAWDTGRGEKLFF
CDR3 DNA: TGTGCCTGGGACACGGGAAGGGGGGAAAAACTGTTTTTT

V gene: TRBV15
J gene: TRBJ1-2
D gene: NA
clone size: NA
CDR3 protein: CATSRGQTANYGYTF
CDR3 DNA: TGTGCCACCAGCAGAGGACAGACGGCTAACTATGGCTACACCTTC

V gene: TRBV2
J gene: TRBJ1-4
D gene: NA
clone size: NA
CDR3 protein: CASSTKEKLFF
CDR3 DNA: TGTGCCAGCAGTACTAAAGAAAAACTGTTTTTT

V gene: TRBV7-9
J gene: TRBJ1-4
D gene: TRBD1
clone size: NA
CDR3 protein: CASTYPGQGAEKLFF
CDR3 DNA: TGTGCCAGCACCTATCCGGGACAGGGGGCAGAAAAACTGTTTTTT

V gene: TRBV6-5
J gene: TRBJ2-7
D gene: NA
clone size: NA
CDR3 protein: CASSYSTRGAEQYF
CDR3 DNA: TGTGCCAGCAGTTACTCGACCAGGGGAGCCGAGCAGTACTTC

V gene: TRBV7-6
J gene: TRBJ1-1
D gene: NA
clone size: few
CDR3 protein: CASSLTGETEAFF
CDR3 DNA: TGTGCCAGCAGCCTGACCGGGGAGACTGAAGCTTTCTTT

V gene: TRBV30
J gene: TRBJ2-5
D gene: TRBD2
clone size: NA
CDR3 protein: CAWSARLAPETQYF
CDR3 DNA: TGTGCCTGGAGTGCGCGACTAGCCCCAGAGACCCAGTACTTC

V gene: TRBV5-4
J gene: TRBJ2-5
D gene: NA
clone size: few
CDR3 protein: CASSLANLGVGKETQYF
CDR3 DNA: TGTGCCAGCAGCTTGGCTAATCTTGGGGTTGGGAAAGAGACCCAGTACTTC

V gene: TRBV19
J gene: TRBJ1-4
D gene: TRBD1
clone size: few
CDR3 protein: CASSTDRFATNEKLFF
CDR3 DNA: TGTGCCAGTAGTACGGACAGGTTTGCAACTAATGAAAAACTGTTTTTT

V gene: TRBV4-1
J gene: TRBJ1-1
D gene: NA
clone size: NA
CDR3 protein: CASNRSPQIGTEAFF
CDR3 DNA: TGCGCCAGCAACCGTAGCCCTCAAATCGGCACTGAAGCTTTCTTT

V gene: TRBV7-8
J gene: TRBJ1-3
D gene: TRBD1
clone size: NA
CDR3 protein: CASSFRGFRGSGNTIYF
CDR3 DNA: TGTGCCAGCAGCTTCAGGGGGTTCCGGGGGTCTGGAAACACCATATATTTT